This T cell receptor beta chain was sequenced in a study of regulatory T cells in long-lasting Graves disease. Study-level results: Analysis covered peripheral blood alone, not thyroid tissue.

Documented time point: newly diagnosed GD, antithyroid drugs for less than 3 months. TCR sequences were obtained from RNA taken from PBMCs. Germline CDR1 is SEHNR and CDR2 is FQNEAQ (reference sequence). The CDR3 extends over 13 amino acids. The germline V and J ends were trimmed by 7 bases and 1 base, with 5 bases remaining between them. This clonotype was counted between two and nine times. The target antigen is unknown. To make TCR beta libraries, researchers used iRepertoire HTBI primers and Arm-PCR of CDR3 regions. TCRdb processed the multiplex PCR reads anew with MiXCR; each CDR3 protein has one entry. The table records 550,000 to 700,000 distinct CDR3 sequences, more than 15% of them present only once. These sequences were also reported in another study, on T cells in Graves' hyperthyroidism and ophthalmopathy. That paper notes: Patients were excluded because of uncontrolled infection, other autoimmune disease, pregnancy or lactation.

The material sequenced was peripheral blood mononuclear cells (PBMCs), taken at new diagnosis, from a patient treated with antithyroid drugs. The chain links TRBV7-9 to TRBJ2-6, with D hard to call. This receptor was taken from a man between 18 and 29 years old with Graves disease. CDR3 loop: CASTGSGANVLTF. The CDR3 DNA follows: TGTGCCAGCACCGGTTCTGGGGCCAACGTCCTGACTTTC.